This TCR beta chain came from a study of T cells after somatic rescue of genetic block. This table comes from immunoSEQ multiplex PCR, and its TCRdb copy is limited to in-frame clones, with some not included. The sample lists 65,000 to 70,000 clones, under 95% seen once, with 2.5% to 3.5% in the top ten. V lost 4 bases and J 2 bases, leaving 9 bases between the germline ends. Germline CDR1 and CDR2: SGHAT and FQNNGV. The CDR3 runs to 13 residues. The sample taken for sequencing was peripheral blood mononuclear cells (PBMCs). The TCR comes from a man in his forties or fifties. The chain combines TRBV11-2 with TRBJ2-7, with D possibly being TRBD1 or TRBD2 (6 bases each). The CDR3 spells CASSWGATYEQYF. CDR3 nucleotide sequence: TGTGCCAGCAGCTGGGGGGCCACCTACGAGCAGTACTTC.